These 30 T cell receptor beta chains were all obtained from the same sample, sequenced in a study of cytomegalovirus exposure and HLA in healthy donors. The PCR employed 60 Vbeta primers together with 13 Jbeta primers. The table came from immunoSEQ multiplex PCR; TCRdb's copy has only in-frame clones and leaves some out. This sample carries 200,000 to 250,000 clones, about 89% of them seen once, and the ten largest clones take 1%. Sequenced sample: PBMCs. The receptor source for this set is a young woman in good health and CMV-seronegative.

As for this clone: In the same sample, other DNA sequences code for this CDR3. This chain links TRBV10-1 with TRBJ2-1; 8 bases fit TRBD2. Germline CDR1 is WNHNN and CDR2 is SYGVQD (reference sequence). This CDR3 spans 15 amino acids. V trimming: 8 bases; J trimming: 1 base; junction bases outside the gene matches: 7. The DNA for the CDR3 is TGCGCCAGCGGCGGGGGGTTAAGGTCCTACAATGAGCAGTTCTTC. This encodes CASGGGLRSYNEQFF.

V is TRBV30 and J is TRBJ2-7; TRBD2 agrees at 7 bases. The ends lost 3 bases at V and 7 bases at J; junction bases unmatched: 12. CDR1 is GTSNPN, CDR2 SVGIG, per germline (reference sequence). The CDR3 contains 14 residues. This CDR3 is CAWRGAKSGGEQYF. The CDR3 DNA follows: TGTGCCTGGAGAGGGGCAAAATCGGGGGGAGAGCAGTACTTC.

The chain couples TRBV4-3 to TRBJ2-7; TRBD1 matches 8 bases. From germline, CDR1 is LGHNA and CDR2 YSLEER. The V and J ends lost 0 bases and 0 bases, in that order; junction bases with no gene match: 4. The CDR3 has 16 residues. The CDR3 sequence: CASSQDPQGGSYEQYF. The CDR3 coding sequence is TGCGCCAGCAGCCAAGATCCACAGGGGGGCTCCTACGAGCAGTACTTC.

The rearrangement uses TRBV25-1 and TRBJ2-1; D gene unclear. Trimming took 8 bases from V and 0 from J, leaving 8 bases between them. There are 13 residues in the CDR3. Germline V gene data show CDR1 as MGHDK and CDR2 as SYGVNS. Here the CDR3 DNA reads TGTGCCAGCCAAAGGAGCTCCTACAATGAGCAGTTCTTC. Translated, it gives CASQRSSYNEQFF.

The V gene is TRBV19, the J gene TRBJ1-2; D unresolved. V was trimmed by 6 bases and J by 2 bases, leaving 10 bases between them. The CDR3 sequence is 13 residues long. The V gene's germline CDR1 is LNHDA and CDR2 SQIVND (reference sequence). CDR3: CASRKGGNYGYTF. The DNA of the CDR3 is TGTGCCAGTAGGAAGGGAGGGAACTATGGCTACACCTTC.

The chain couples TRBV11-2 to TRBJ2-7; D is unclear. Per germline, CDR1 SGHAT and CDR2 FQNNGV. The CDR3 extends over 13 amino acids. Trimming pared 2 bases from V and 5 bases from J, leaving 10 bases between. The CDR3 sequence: CASSLLAVDEQYF. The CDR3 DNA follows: TGTGCCAGCAGCTTATTGGCGGTCGACGAGCAGTACTTC.

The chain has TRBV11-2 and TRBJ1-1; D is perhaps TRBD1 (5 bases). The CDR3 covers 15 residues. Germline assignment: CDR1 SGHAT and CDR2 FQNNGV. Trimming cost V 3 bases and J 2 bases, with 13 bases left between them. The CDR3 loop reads CASSLLRQTNTEAFF. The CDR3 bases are TGTGCCAGCAGCTTGTTGAGACAGACTAACACTGAAGCTTTCTTT.

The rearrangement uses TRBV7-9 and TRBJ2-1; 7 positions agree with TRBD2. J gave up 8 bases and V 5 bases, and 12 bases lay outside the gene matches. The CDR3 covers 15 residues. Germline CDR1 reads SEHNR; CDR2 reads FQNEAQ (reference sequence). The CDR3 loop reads CASSRAFRGDDEQFF. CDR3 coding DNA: TGTGCCAGCAGCAGGGCCTTCCGGGGGGACGATGAGCAGTTCTTC.

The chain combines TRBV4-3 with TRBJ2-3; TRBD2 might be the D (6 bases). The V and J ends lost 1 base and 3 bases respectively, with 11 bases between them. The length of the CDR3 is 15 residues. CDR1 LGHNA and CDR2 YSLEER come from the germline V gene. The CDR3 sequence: CASSQVGGQTDTQYF. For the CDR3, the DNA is TGCGCCAGCAGCCAAGTTGGAGGGCAGACAGATACGCAGTATTTT.

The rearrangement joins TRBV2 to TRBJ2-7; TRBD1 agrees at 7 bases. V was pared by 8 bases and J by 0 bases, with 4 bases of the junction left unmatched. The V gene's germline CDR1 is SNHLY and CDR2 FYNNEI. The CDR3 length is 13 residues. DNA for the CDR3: TGTGCCAGCTCCGACAGGGCCTCCTACGAGCAGTACTTC. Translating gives CASSDRASYEQYF. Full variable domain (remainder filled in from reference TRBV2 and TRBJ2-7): EPEVTQTPSHQVTQMGQEVILRCVPISNHLYFYWYRQILGQKVEFLVSFYNNEISEKSEIFDDQFSVERPDGSNFTLKIRSTKLEDSAMYFCASSDRASYEQYFGPGTRLTVT.

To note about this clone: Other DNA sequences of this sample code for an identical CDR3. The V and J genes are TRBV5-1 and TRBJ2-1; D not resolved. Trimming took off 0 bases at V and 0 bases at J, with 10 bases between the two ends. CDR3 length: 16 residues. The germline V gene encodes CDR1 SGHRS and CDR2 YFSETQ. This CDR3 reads CASSLAGGSSYNEQFF. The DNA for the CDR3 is TGCGCCAGCAGCTTGGCTGGCGGTAGCTCCTACAATGAGCAGTTCTTC. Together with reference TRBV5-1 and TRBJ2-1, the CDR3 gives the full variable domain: KAGVTQTPRYLIKTRGQQVTLSCSPISGHRSVSWYQQTPGQGLQFLFEYFSETQRNKGNFPGRFSGRQFSNSRSEMNVSTLELGDSALYLCASSLAGGSSYNEQFFGPGTRLTVL.

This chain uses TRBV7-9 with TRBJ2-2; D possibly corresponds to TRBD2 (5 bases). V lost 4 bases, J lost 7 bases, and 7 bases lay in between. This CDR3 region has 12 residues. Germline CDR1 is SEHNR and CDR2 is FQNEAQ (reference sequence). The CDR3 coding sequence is TGTGCCAGCAGCTCGAGGGTCGGGGAGCTGTTTTTT. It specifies CASSSRVGELFF.

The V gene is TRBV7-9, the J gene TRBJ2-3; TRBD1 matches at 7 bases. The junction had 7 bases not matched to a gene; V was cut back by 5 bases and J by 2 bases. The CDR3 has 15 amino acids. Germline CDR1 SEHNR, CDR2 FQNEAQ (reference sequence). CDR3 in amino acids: CASSPRQGNTDTQYF. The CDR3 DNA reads TGTGCCAGCAGCCCCCGACAGGGAAACACAGATACGCAGTATTTT.

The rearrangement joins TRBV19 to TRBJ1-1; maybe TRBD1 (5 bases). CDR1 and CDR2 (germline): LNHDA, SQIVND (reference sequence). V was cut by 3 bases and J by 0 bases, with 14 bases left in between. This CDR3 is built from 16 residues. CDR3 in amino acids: CASSIWTPQMNTEAFF. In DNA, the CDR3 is TGTGCCAGTAGTATTTGGACACCTCAGATGAACACTGAAGCTTTCTTT.

CDR3 in amino acids: CASSYSGEPTKAFF. DNA of the CDR3: TGTGCCAGCAGTTACTCCGGGGAGCCGACTAAAGCTTTCTTT. The J gene is TRBJ1-1, the V gene TRBV6-5; D is unresolved. The V end was cut by 0 bases, the J end by 9 bases, with 14 bases between. The CDR3 is made up of 14 amino acids. Germline V CDR1 and CDR2: MNHEY, SVGAGI.

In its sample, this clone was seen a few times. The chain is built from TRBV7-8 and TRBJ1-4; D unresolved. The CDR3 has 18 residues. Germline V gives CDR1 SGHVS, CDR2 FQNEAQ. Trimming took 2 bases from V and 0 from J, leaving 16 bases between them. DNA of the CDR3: TGTGCCAGCAGCTTACGCCCGGGGTCGACTGCAACTAATGAAAAACTGTTTTTT. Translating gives CASSLRPGSTATNEKLFF.

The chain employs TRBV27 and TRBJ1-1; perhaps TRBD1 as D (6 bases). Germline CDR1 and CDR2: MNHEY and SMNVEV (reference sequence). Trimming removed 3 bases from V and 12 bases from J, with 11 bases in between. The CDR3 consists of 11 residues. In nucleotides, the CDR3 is TGTGCCAGCAGTTTTCGCCGGGACACTTTCTTT. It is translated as CASSFRRDTFF.

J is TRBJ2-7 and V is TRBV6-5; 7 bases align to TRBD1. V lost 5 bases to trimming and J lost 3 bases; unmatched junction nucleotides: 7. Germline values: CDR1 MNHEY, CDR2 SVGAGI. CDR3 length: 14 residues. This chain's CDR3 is CASSRTGLNYEQYF. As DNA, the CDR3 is TGTGCCAGCAGTCGGACAGGATTAAACTACGAGCAGTACTTC.

The CDR3 region has the DNA TGTGCCAGCAGCCAGGGACAGGGGTACCACGAGCAGTACTTC. Amino acids: CASSQGQGYHEQYF. The chain couples TRBV27 to TRBJ2-7, with 10 bases that match TRBD1. The germline CDR1 and CDR2 sequences are MNHEY and SMNVEV (reference sequence). The CDR3 spans 14 residues. V was pared by 6 bases and J by 5 bases, with 7 bases of the junction left unmatched.

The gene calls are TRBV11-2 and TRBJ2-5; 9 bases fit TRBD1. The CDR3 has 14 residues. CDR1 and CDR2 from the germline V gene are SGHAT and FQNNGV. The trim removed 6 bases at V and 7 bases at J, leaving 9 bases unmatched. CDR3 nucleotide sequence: TGTGCCAGCAGTTCAGGACAGGGGAGGATGACCCAGTACTTC. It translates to CASSSGQGRMTQYF.

The CDR3 sequence: CASSFGTSGYYNEQFF. The CDR3 coding sequence is TGTGCCAGCAGTTTTGGAACTAGCGGGTACTACAATGAGCAGTTCTTC. V and J are TRBV27 and TRBJ2-1; TRBD2 matches at 9 bases. The V and J ends lost 3 bases and 3 bases, in that order; junction bases with no gene match: 6. From germline, CDR1 is MNHEY and CDR2 SMNVEV (reference sequence). The CDR3 length is 16 residues.

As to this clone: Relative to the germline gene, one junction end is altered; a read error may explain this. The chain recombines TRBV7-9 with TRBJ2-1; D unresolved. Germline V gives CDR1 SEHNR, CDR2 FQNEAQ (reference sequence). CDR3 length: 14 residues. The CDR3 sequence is CSSSNDLALNEQFF. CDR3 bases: TGTTCCAGCAGCAATGACTTAGCCCTCAATGAGCAGTTCTTC.

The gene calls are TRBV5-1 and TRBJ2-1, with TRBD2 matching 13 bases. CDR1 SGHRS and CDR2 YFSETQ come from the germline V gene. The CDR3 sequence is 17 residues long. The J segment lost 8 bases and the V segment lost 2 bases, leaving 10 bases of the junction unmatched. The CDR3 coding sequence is TGCGCCAGCAGCTTACTAGCGGGAGGGCCAAGGCGAGATGAGCAGTTCTTC. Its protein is CASSLLAGGPRRDEQFF.

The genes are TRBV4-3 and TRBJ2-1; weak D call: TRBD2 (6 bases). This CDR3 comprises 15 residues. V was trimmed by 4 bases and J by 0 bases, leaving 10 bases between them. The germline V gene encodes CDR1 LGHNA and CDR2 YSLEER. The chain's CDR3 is CASSLRDSSYNEQFF. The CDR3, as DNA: TGCGCCAGCAGCCTACGGGACTCCTCCTACAATGAGCAGTTCTTC.

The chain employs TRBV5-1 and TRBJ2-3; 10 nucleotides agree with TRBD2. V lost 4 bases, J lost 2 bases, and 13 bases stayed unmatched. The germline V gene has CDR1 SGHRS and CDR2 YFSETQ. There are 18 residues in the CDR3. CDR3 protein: CASSPGGLLAGFTDTQYF. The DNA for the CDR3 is TGCGCCAGCAGCCCGGGAGGGCTACTAGCGGGGTTCACAGATACGCAGTATTTT.

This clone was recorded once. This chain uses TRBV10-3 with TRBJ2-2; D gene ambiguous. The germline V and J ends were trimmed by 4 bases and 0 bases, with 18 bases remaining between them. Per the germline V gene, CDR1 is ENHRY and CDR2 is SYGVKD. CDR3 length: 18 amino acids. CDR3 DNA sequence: TGTGCCATCAGTGGACGGAGCTCCCTACTCGCGAACACCGGGGAGCTGTTTTTT. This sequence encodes CAISGRSSLLANTGELFF.

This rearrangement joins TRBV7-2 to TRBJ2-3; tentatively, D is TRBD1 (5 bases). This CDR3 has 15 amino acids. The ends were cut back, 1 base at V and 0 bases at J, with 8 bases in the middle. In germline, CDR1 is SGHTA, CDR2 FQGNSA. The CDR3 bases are TGTGCCAGCAGCTTAGGGACACTAAGCACAGATACGCAGTATTTT. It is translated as CASSLGTLSTDTQYF.

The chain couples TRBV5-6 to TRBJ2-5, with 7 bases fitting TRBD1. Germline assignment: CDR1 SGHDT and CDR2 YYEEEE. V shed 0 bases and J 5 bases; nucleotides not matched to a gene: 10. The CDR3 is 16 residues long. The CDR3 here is CASSLGVDRVWETQYF. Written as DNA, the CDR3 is TGTGCCAGCAGCTTGGGAGTTGACAGGGTATGGGAGACCCAGTACTTC.

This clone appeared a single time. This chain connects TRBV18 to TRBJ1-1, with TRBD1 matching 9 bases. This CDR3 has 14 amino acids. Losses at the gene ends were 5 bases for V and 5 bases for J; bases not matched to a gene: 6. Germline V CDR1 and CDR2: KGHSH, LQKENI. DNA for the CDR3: TGTGCCAGCTCATACAGGGGGCTGGGTACTGAAGCTTTCTTT. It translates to CASSYRGLGTEAFF. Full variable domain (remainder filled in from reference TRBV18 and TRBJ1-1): NAGVMQNPRHLVRRRGQEARLRCSPMKGHSHVYWYRQLPEEGLKFMVYLQKENIIDESGMPKERFSAEFPKEGPSILRIQQVVRGDSAAYFCASSYRGLGTEAFFGQGTRLTVV.

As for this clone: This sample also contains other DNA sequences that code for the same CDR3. Here the CDR3 DNA reads TGTGCCAGCAGTTACTCGGGGGGTGAAGCTTTCTTT. This codes for CASSYSGGEAFF. The chain is built from TRBV6-6 and TRBJ1-1; D may be TRBD1 (5 bases). Germline CDR1 is MNHNY and CDR2 is SVGAGI (reference sequence). This CDR3 is built from 12 residues. V was shortened by 0 bases and J by 7 bases, with 6 bases between the two germline ends.